These 9 T cell receptor beta chains share one sample of origin, sequenced in a study of blood T cell repertoires in COVID-19. The method was immunoSEQ multiplex PCR; TCRdb's version includes in-frame clones alone and lacks a portion of them. The sample comprises about 72,000 clones, roughly 89% of which are singletons, and approximately 8.4% rests with the top ten. Material for sequencing was peripheral blood. These receptors originate from a man aged 25 to 40 with acute or convalescent COVID-19.

The chain employs TRBV25-1 and TRBJ2-2, with a tentative D call TRBD2 (7 bases). The germline V gene has CDR1 MGHDK and CDR2 SYGVNS. Trimming took 1 base from V and 14 from J, leaving 11 bases between them. CDR3 size: 12 residues. The CDR3 region has the DNA TGTGCCAGCAGTGAATTGAGCGGGACACTGTTTTTT. It encodes CASSELSGTLFF.

This clone appeared once. This chain connects TRBV6-6 to TRBJ2-2, with 8 bases that match TRBD2. The V and J ends lost 0 bases and 5 bases, in that order; junction bases with no gene match: 5. In germline, CDR1 is MNHNY, CDR2 SVGAGI (reference sequence). This CDR3 has 16 amino acids. CDR3 DNA sequence: TGTGCCAGCAGTTACTCGGGCGGGGGGCGGACCGGGGAGCTGTTTTTT. This encodes CASSYSGGGRTGELFF.

The V gene is TRBV7-2, the J gene TRBJ2-1; the match to TRBD1 covers 8 bases. Germline V gives CDR1 SGHTA, CDR2 FQGNSA. The CDR3 spans 15 residues. The V gene end was trimmed by 5 bases and the J gene end by 6 bases; junction bases not matched to a gene: 9. CDR3 bases: TGTGCCAGCAGCCCCCGGACAGGGATCGGCAATGAGCAGTTCTTC. Protein: CASSPRTGIGNEQFF.

The V and J genes are TRBV6-2 or TRBV6-3 and TRBJ1-6; TRBD1 agrees at 7 bases. With 6 bases clipped from V and 6 bases from J, the junction kept 5 bases outside the gene matches. Germline loops: CDR1 MNHEY, CDR2 SVGEGT. The CDR3 runs 14 residues. In DNA, the CDR3 is TGTGCCAGCAGCCTTCGACAGGGTAATTCACCCCTCCACTTT. Protein product: CASSLRQGNSPLHF.

The J gene is TRBJ1-6, the V gene TRBV19, with D perhaps matching TRBD1 (6 bases). The CDR3 covers 16 residues. V was clipped by 7 bases and J by 0 bases, with 13 bases between them. Germline V gene lookup returns CDR1 LNHDA and CDR2 SQIVND (reference sequence). In DNA form, the CDR3 reads TGTGCCAGTAAACGGGACATCAGCTCCTATAATTCACCCCTCCACTTT. Residues: CASKRDISSYNSPLHF.

The CDR3 reads CASSSLSLGQSETQYF. In DNA, the CDR3 is TGTGCCAGCAGCTCACTGTCCCTTGGACAATCGGAGACCCAGTACTTC. V and J are TRBV7-2 and TRBJ2-5; a possible D gene is TRBD1 (5 bases). V gave up 4 bases and J gave up 5 bases, with 20 bases separating them. The germline CDR1 and CDR2 sequences are SGHTA and FQGNSA. The CDR3 is 16 residues long. Combining the CDR3 with reference TRBV7-2 and TRBJ2-5 gives the whole variable domain GAGVSQSPSNKVTEKGKDVELRCDPISGHTALYWYRQSLGQGLEFLIYFQGNSAPDKSGLPSDRFSAERTGGSVSTLTIQRTQQEDSAVYLCASSSLSLGQSETQYFGPGTRLLVL.

Relative to its sample, this clone is medium-sized. The chain employs TRBV6-5 and TRBJ1-4; 7 bases agree with TRBD1. Germline-derived CDR1 and CDR2 are MNHEY and SVGAGI. The CDR3 consists of 14 residues. The V segment lost 5 bases and the J segment 0 bases; nucleotides outside the gene matches: 0. CDR3 in amino acids: CASSTGATNEKLFF. As DNA, the CDR3 is TGTGCCAGCAGTACAGGGGCAACTAATGAAAAACTGTTTTTT.

The chain combines TRBV20-1 with TRBJ2-5; D is ambiguous. This CDR3 has 11 residues. The V gene lost 6 bases and the J gene lost 3 bases, with 8 bases spanning the gap. Per the germline V gene, CDR1 is DFQATT and CDR2 is SNEGSKA (reference sequence). CDR3: CSASAKETQYF. CDR3 nucleotide sequence: TGCAGTGCAAGCGCTAAAGAGACCCAGTACTTC.

This sequence joins TRBV10-3 and TRBJ1-2, with 8 positions matching TRBD1. This CDR3 is built from 14 residues. CDR1 is ENHRY and CDR2 is SYGVKD in the germline V gene. Trimming took 0 bases from V and 4 from J; bases not matched to a gene: 1. The CDR3: CAISESTGGYGYTF. The CDR3, as DNA: TGTGCCATCAGTGAGTCCACAGGGGGCTATGGCTACACCTTC.